This TCR beta chain came from a study of T-cell memory formation after mild COVID-19. Study at large: TCR clustering was largely donor specific. Overall study results and limits: A subset of responding clones appeared in pre-infection memory, suggesting cross-reactive memory joined. CD4/CD8 balance characterized clones contracting day 15 to 85, and CD4+ skew characterized later expanders.

For this clonotype: What it recognizes is unknown.

Barcoded TCR alpha and TCR beta cDNA libraries with UMIs came from 5'RACE using constant-segment primers. TCRdb ran MiXCR on the 5' RACE reads and lists one entry per CDR3 protein. The data hold 450,000 or so distinct CDR3 sequences, with nearly 25% observed a single time. This CDR3 contains 16 residues. The V and J ends lost 4 bases and 3 bases, in that order; junction bases with no gene match: 8. Germline CDR1 SGHRS, CDR2 YFSETQ. Sequenced material: PBMCs or a T cell subset sorted from them (not recorded which). This TCR came from an adult woman who had mild COVID-19 (a few samples of this study predate the infection). Cell type and time point are not known. The J gene is TRBJ2-1, the V gene TRBV5-1, with TRBD1 matching 9 bases. Here the CDR3 DNA reads TGCGCCAGCAGCCCGGGGGGACAGGGTAACTACAATGAGCAGTTCTTC. Its protein is CASSPGGQGNYNEQFF.